This TCR beta chain was captured by sequencing in a study of cytomegalovirus exposure and HLA in healthy donors. Germline-derived CDR1 and CDR2 are LNHDA and SQIVND (reference sequence). V shed 7 bases and J 2 bases; nucleotides not matched to a gene: 10. The CDR3 sequence is 18 residues long. Primers included in the PCR were 60 Vbeta and 13 Jbeta primers. Produced via immunoSEQ multiplex PCR; TCRdb's table is partial and in-frame only. This table has some 190,000 clones, roughly nine tenths appearing once. A word on this clone: Its matching antigen is unknown.

General study findings and limits: Across donors, most TCRs were seen rarely, yet some public ones were widespread.

The chain employs TRBV19 and TRBJ2-1; TRBD2 agrees at 14 bases. The specimen was PBMCs. The origin of this receptor is a boy younger than 10 in good health and CMV-seronegative. The CDR3 DNA reads as TGTGCCAGTATTGGGAGTACGACTAGCGGGGGGGCCTACAATGAGCAGTTCTTC. This gives the protein CASIGSTTSGGAYNEQFF. Full variable domain (outside the CDR3, taken from reference TRBV19 and TRBJ2-1): DGGITQSPKYLFRKEGQNVTLSCEQNLNHDAMYWYRQDPGQGLRLIYYSQIVNDFQKGDIAEGYSVSREKKESFPLTVTSAQKNPTAFYLCASIGSTTSGGAYNEQFFGPGTRLTVL.